This record concerns one T cell receptor (beta chain) sequence. Its antigen is undetermined. Healthy HIV-negative adults with no recent acute infections or vaccinations were recruited as donors. There were only Caucasian adults among the donors, and all lived in Nashville, Tennessee. Germline-derived CDR1 and CDR2 are MGHRA and YSYEKL. This CDR3 is built from 15 residues. Trimming took off 4 bases at V and 1 base at J, with 13 bases between the two ends. This sample was included in a study of shared clonotypes between healthy human individuals. Study-wide background: There were three CD4 naive, three CD4 memory, two CD8 naive and one CD8 memory plates per donor.

Overall study results and limits: Relative to clonotypes present in all four donors, those not shared had lower generation probabilities.

Clones were read by immunoSEQ multiplex PCR, and TCRdb kept only the in-frame ones, dropping some. The sample lists about 1.1 million clones; 75% to 85% were seen once. The chain has TRBV4-1 and TRBJ1-1, with D possibly being TRBD1 (6 bases). This receptor was obtained from a man aged 18 to 30 in good health. Some clones in this sample may be carry-over from other donors' samples. Specimen: memory CD4+ T cells from PBMCs. The subset here: CD45RA-negative fraction. The CDR3 coding sequence is TGCGCCAGCAGCCGGGGGCTAAGGGGGAACACTGAAGCTTTCTTT. It yields the protein CASSRGLRGNTEAFF.